This passage covers 3 T cell receptor beta chains from one sample sequenced in a study of blood T cell repertoires in COVID-19. Assay: immunoSEQ multiplex PCR; the TCRdb copy retains only in-frame clones and omits some. The sample carries 200,000 to 300,000 clones, over 90% recorded once. Sequencing input: peripheral blood. Every receptor here comes from a man between 25 and 39 years old with COVID-19, enrolled during active disease.

The J gene is TRBJ1-5, the V gene TRBV12-5; perhaps TRBD1 as D (5 bases). The CDR3 sequence is 15 residues long. Per the germline V gene, CDR1 is LGHNT and CDR2 is FRNRAP. The V end was cut by 3 bases, the J end by 7 bases, with 16 bases between. The CDR3 is CASGFHGGVGQPQHF. The CDR3 coding sequence is TGTGCTAGTGGTTTCCATGGGGGGGTCGGGCAGCCCCAGCATTTT.

V gene TRBV20-1 combines with J gene TRBJ1-1, with unresolved D. Trimming pared 3 bases from V and 1 base from J, leaving 9 bases between. The CDR3 is made up of 13 amino acids. From germline, CDR1 is DFQATT and CDR2 SNEGSKA (reference sequence). The CDR3 DNA is TGCAGTGCTAGTAAAAGCCCGAACACTGAAGCTTTCTTT. Residues: CSASKSPNTEAFF.

V and J are TRBV5-1 and TRBJ1-4, with 7 nucleotides matching TRBD1. Losses at the gene ends were 0 bases for V and 3 bases for J; bases not matched to a gene: 2. Germline V gene sequence: CDR1 SGHRS, CDR2 YFSETQ. The CDR3 consists of 15 residues. The CDR3 loop reads CASSLGTGANEKLFF. The CDR3 DNA reads TGCGCCAGCAGCTTGGGTACAGGGGCTAATGAAAAACTGTTTTTT.